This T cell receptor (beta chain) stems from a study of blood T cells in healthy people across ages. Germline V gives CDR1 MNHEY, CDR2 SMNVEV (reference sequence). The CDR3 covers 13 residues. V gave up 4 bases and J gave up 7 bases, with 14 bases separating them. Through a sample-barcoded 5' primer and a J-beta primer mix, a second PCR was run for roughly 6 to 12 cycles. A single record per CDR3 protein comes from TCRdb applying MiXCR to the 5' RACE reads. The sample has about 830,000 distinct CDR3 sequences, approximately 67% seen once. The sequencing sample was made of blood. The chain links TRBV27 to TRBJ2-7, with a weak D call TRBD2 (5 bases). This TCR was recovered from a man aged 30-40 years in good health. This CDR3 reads CASSYRASGEQYF. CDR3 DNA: TGTGCCAGCAGTTACCGGGCCTCGGGGGAGCAGTACTTC.